The rows below give T cell receptor beta chains drawn from one sample of a study of neoadjuvant anti-PD-1 for oral cavity cancer. TCRdb keeps only in-frame clones here, not all; method: immunoSEQ multiplex PCR. The sample lists 15,000 or so clones, under 85% occurring once. This sample comprised PBMCs, obtained after nivolumab (anti-PD-1) treatment. Receptor source: a person aged 40 to 85 with oral cavity squamous cell carcinoma. The CDR3 runs from the conserved cysteine through the conserved F or W. D genes are given only for firm matches. Clone size is stated in some rows and not others, as once, few, many or a class when expanded.

clone size: .; V gene: TRBV11-2; J gene: TRBJ1-2; D gene: .; CDR3 DNA: TGTGCCAGCAGCTCGCACAGAAGATCAAACTATGGCTACACCTTC; CDR3 protein: CASSSHRRSNYGYTF
clone size: .; V gene: TRBV6-1; J gene: TRBJ2-3; D gene: .; CDR3 DNA: TGTGCCAGCAGTGAGGGACAAGTCGCAGATACGCAGTATTTT; CDR3 protein: CASSEGQVADTQYF
clone size: .; V gene: TRBV6-9; J gene: TRBJ2-6; D gene: TRBD2; CDR3 DNA: TGTGCCAGCACCGTCAGCGGGGGGGCGCTTGGGGCCAACGTCCTGACTTTC; CDR3 protein: CASTVSGGALGANVLTF
clone size: .; V gene: TRBV5-1; J gene: TRBJ2-4; D gene: TRBD1; CDR3 DNA: TGCGCCAGCACATCACGAACCGGGACAGGGAAAAACATTCAGTACTTC; CDR3 protein: CASTSRTGTGKNIQYF
clone size: few; V gene: TRBV28; J gene: TRBJ2-1; D gene: .; CDR3 DNA: TGTGCCAGCAGTTTATTCGGACTGTCTGAGCAGTTCTTC; CDR3 protein: CASSLFGLSEQFF
clone size: .; V gene: TRBV5-1; J gene: TRBJ2-3; D gene: TRBD1; CDR3 DNA: TGCGCCAGCAGCGGGGGACAGGACACAGATACGCAGTATTTT; CDR3 protein: CASSGGQDTDTQYF
clone size: once; V gene: TRBV7-9; J gene: TRBJ2-1; D gene: .; CDR3 DNA: TGTGCCAGCAGCTTAGGGGGGAACCCCTACAATGAGCAGTTCTTC; CDR3 protein: CASSLGGNPYNEQFF
clone size: .; V gene: TRBV5-1; J gene: TRBJ1-1; D gene: .; CDR3 DNA: TGCGCCAGCAGCCGGGGCGGGGTGGACACTGAAGCTTTCTTT; CDR3 protein: CASSRGGVDTEAFF
clone size: .; V gene: TRBV7-9; J gene: TRBJ1-2; D gene: .; CDR3 DNA: TGTGCCAGCAGCGACACAGGGCATGGCTACACCTTC; CDR3 protein: CASSDTGHGYTF
clone size: .; V gene: TRBV5-1; J gene: TRBJ1-6; D gene: .; CDR3 DNA: TGCGCCAGCAGCTTGGCCGGGGGTGGGAGATCACCCCTCCACTTT; CDR3 protein: CASSLAGGGRSPLHF
clone size: .; V gene: TRBV9; J gene: TRBJ2-7; D gene: TRBD2; CDR3 DNA: TGTGCCAGCAGCGTAGAAGTTAGCGGGCTCGACGAGCAGTACTTC; CDR3 protein: CASSVEVSGLDEQYF
clone size: .; V gene: TRBV5-4; J gene: TRBJ2-1; D gene: .; CDR3 DNA: TGTGCCAGCAGCTCCCCCCGACTAGACCGGTACAATGAGCAGTTCTTC; CDR3 protein: CASSSPRLDRYNEQFF
clone size: .; V gene: TRBV5-5; J gene: TRBJ1-1; D gene: .; CDR3 DNA: TGTGCCAGCAGCTTGAGGCTTTGGGGCACAATGAACACTGAAGCTTTCTTT; CDR3 protein: CASSLRLWGTMNTEAFF
clone size: .; V gene: TRBV6-5; J gene: TRBJ1-2; D gene: .; CDR3 DNA: TGTGCCAGCAGTGGGGGTGCAAGTTCTATCCATGGCTACACCTTC; CDR3 protein: CASSGGASSIHGYTF
clone size: few; V gene: TRBV6-6; J gene: TRBJ1-5; D gene: TRBD1; CDR3 DNA: TGTGCCACCCGAGGGGGCGATTCCCATCAGCCCCAGCATTTT; CDR3 protein: CATRGGDSHQPQHF
clone size: .; V gene: TRBV19; J gene: TRBJ2-2; D gene: .; CDR3 DNA: TGTGCCAGCTCCGGGACCGCGAACACCGGGGAGCTGTTTTTT; CDR3 protein: CASSGTANTGELFF
clone size: .; V gene: TRBV30; J gene: TRBJ2-5; D gene: .; CDR3 DNA: TGTGCCTGGACGACAGGACAAGAGACCCAGTACTTC; CDR3 protein: CAWTTGQETQYF
clone size: .; V gene: TRBV30; J gene: TRBJ1-5; D gene: .; CDR3 DNA: TGTGCCTGGCTGACCATTAGCAATCAGCCCCAGCATTTT; CDR3 protein: CAWLTISNQPQHF
clone size: .; V gene: TRBV6-1; J gene: TRBJ2-4; D gene: TRBD1; CDR3 DNA: TGTGCCAGCAGTGCCTTACAGGGGACGTTGACCAAAAACATTCAGTACTTC; CDR3 protein: CASSALQGTLTKNIQYF
clone size: .; V gene: TRBV4-1; J gene: TRBJ2-3; D gene: .; CDR3 DNA: TGCGCCAGCAGCCAAGAGGTTCGGCCTACAGATACGCAGTATTTT; CDR3 protein: CASSQEVRPTDTQYF
clone size: .; V gene: TRBV5-8; J gene: TRBJ1-5; D gene: TRBD1; CDR3 DNA: TGTGCCAGCAGCTTGGCCGCCCCATTTACAGACAGGGCCGCGAGTCAGCCCCAGCATTTT; CDR3 protein: CASSLAAPFTDRAASQPQHF
clone size: once; V gene: TRBV5-1; J gene: TRBJ2-6; D gene: TRBD1; CDR3 DNA: TGCGCCAGCAGCTTCCTCCCGGGACAGGCCTCTGGGGCCAACGTCCTGACTTTC; CDR3 protein: CASSFLPGQASGANVLTF
clone size: .; V gene: TRBV4-1; J gene: TRBJ2-5; D gene: TRBD2; CDR3 DNA: TGCGCCAGCAGCCAGATAGCGGGCCCAGAGACCCAGTACTTC; CDR3 protein: CASSQIAGPETQYF
clone size: few; V gene: TRBV7-9; J gene: TRBJ1-2; D gene: .; CDR3 DNA: TGTGCCAGCAGCTTAGTGGTTGGCGTCAGGGAACCCTATGGCTACACCTTC; CDR3 protein: CASSLVVGVREPYGYTF
clone size: once; V gene: TRBV29-1; J gene: TRBJ2-7; D gene: .; CDR3 DNA: TGCAACCGACTGGACAGACACCACCTAAGCGAATACTTC; CDR3 protein: CNRLDRHHLSEYF
clone size: .; V gene: TRBV7-9; J gene: TRBJ1-3; D gene: TRBD1; CDR3 DNA: TGTGCCAGCGCTCATACAGGGGACTCTGGAAACACCATATATTTT; CDR3 protein: CASAHTGDSGNTIYF
clone size: .; V gene: TRBV29-1; J gene: TRBJ2-2; D gene: TRBD2; CDR3 DNA: TGCAGCGTTGCGGGAGGACCGAACACCGGGGAGCTGTTTTTT; CDR3 protein: CSVAGGPNTGELFF
clone size: .; V gene: TRBV28; J gene: TRBJ1-4; D gene: .; CDR3 DNA: TGTGCCAGCAGTTTATCTGAGGGAAAACTGTTTTTT; CDR3 protein: CASSLSEGKLFF
clone size: .; V gene: TRBV2; J gene: TRBJ1-2; D gene: TRBD1; CDR3 DNA: TGTGCCAGCAGCCCGGGACAGACTTCTTCCGGCTACACCTTC; CDR3 protein: CASSPGQTSSGYTF
clone size: .; V gene: TRBV6-5; J gene: TRBJ1-1; D gene: .; CDR3 DNA: TGTGCCAGCAGTTACTCGATAAAGGGAGATACTGAAGCTTTCTTT; CDR3 protein: CASSYSIKGDTEAFF
clone size: few; V gene: TRBV5-5; J gene: TRBJ1-5; D gene: .; CDR3 DNA: TGTGCCAGCAGCTTAAATTTATGGTCAAACAATCAGCCCCAGCATTTT; CDR3 protein: CASSLNLWSNNQPQHF
clone size: few; V gene: TRBV18; J gene: TRBJ1-2; D gene: TRBD1; CDR3 DNA: TGTGCCAGCTCACCGGAGACAGGGCAAAAAGGCTACACCTTC; CDR3 protein: CASSPETGQKGYTF
clone size: few; V gene: TRBV10-1; J gene: TRBJ2-1; D gene: TRBD2; CDR3 DNA: TGCGCCAGCAGCTCTAGCGGGAGTATCGATGAGCAGTTCTTC; CDR3 protein: CASSSSGSIDEQFF
clone size: .; V gene: TRBV6-6; J gene: TRBJ1-1; D gene: TRBD1; CDR3 DNA: TGTGCCAGCCTGGATACCAGGGGGGGGACTGAAGCTTTCTTT; CDR3 protein: CASLDTRGGTEAFF
clone size: .; V gene: TRBV5-1; J gene: TRBJ2-1; D gene: TRBD2; CDR3 DNA: TGCGCCAGCAGCTCTGACCTACTAGCGGGGGGGACTTCCTACAATGAGCAGTTCTTC; CDR3 protein: CASSSDLLAGGTSYNEQFF
clone size: .; V gene: TRBV6-1; J gene: TRBJ1-4; D gene: TRBD1; CDR3 DNA: TGTGCCAGCGGACAGGGGGCGGACAGTCATAAACTGTTTTTT; CDR3 protein: CASGQGADSHKLFF
clone size: .; V gene: TRBV7-9; J gene: TRBJ2-1; D gene: TRBD1; CDR3 DNA: TGTGCCAGCAGCGACAGGGGTCGGGCAGGCAATGAGCAGTTCTTC; CDR3 protein: CASSDRGRAGNEQFF
clone size: .; V gene: TRBV2; J gene: TRBJ2-2; D gene: .; CDR3 DNA: TGTGCCAGCAGTGAAGCCGGGTCCACCGGGGAGCTGTTTTTT; CDR3 protein: CASSEAGSTGELFF
clone size: .; V gene: TRBV6-1; J gene: TRBJ2-7; D gene: TRBD1; CDR3 DNA: TGTGCCAGCAGGGCCACGGACAGGGGGATAACCGAGCAGTACTTC; CDR3 protein: CASRATDRGITEQYF
clone size: few; V gene: TRBV29-1; J gene: TRBJ2-7; D gene: TRBD1; CDR3 DNA: TGCAGCGTTGGGGGACAGCTCTCCTACGAGCAGTACTTC; CDR3 protein: CSVGGQLSYEQYF
clone size: once; V gene: TRBV10-1; J gene: TRBJ2-7; D gene: TRBD2; CDR3 DNA: TGCGCCAGCAGTGAAGGAGAAGCGGGAGAGGCGGCCGAGCAGTACTTC; CDR3 protein: CASSEGEAGEAAEQYF
clone size: .; V gene: TRBV6-1; J gene: TRBJ1-2; D gene: .; CDR3 DNA: TGTGCCAGCAGTGAGTCGGGGACGGCCTATGGCTACACCTTC; CDR3 protein: CASSESGTAYGYTF
clone size: .; V gene: TRBV9; J gene: TRBJ2-7; D gene: TRBD1; CDR3 DNA: TGTGCCAGCAGCGCCCGGGCGGACAGGGTGACCCACGAGCAGTACTTC; CDR3 protein: CASSARADRVTHEQYF
clone size: .; V gene: TRBV6-6; J gene: TRBJ1-2; D gene: .; CDR3 DNA: TGTGCCAGCAGTTCTTACAGGGTCGGGAGCTATGGCTACACCTTC; CDR3 protein: CASSSYRVGSYGYTF